The 20 T cell receptor beta chains presented below share a single source sample, sequenced in a study of control samples from healthy donors and cancer patients. Some clones are missing from TCRdb's copy, which holds only in-frame ones; the method was immunoSEQ multiplex PCR. The sample carries 90,000 to 100,000 clones, 79% recorded once. Material: blood. The source is a woman younger than 45 in good health.

The sample holds one count of this clone. The chain links TRBV25-1 to TRBJ2-7; 8 bases are shared with TRBD1. The CDR3 covers 15 residues. V lost 6 bases, J lost 0 bases, and 7 bases stayed unmatched. Germline CDR1 reads MGHDK; CDR2 reads SYGVNS. CDR3 sequence reads: CASSEGQVPSYEQYF. CDR3 nucleotide sequence: TGTGCCAGCAGCGAGGGACAGGTCCCCTCCTACGAGCAGTACTTC.

This chain connects TRBV3-1 (or the pseudogene TRBV3-2) to TRBJ2-3; D call uncertain. This CDR3 region has 16 residues. Between the trimmed V and J ends, which lost 0 bases and 2 bases, there was a span of 12 bases. The germline CDR1 and CDR2 sequences are LGHDT and YNNKEL (reference sequence). The DNA of the CDR3 is TGTGCCAGCAGCCAAGAGTTGACTGACTTCACAGATACGCAGTATTTT. It encodes CASSQELTDFTDTQYF.

The chain couples TRBV19 to TRBJ1-2; D might be TRBD1 (5 bases). V was shortened by 2 bases and J by 3 bases, with 10 bases between the two germline ends. The germline CDR1 and CDR2 sequences are LNHDA and SQIVND (reference sequence). CDR3 length: 14 amino acids. CDR3 sequence reads: CASSISGTDYGYTF. In DNA form, the CDR3 reads TGTGCCAGTAGTATAAGCGGGACCGACTATGGCTACACCTTC.

This clone was counted only a few times. The chain uses TRBV27 and TRBJ2-7, with D unresolved. The germline V gene has CDR1 MNHEY and CDR2 SMNVEV (reference sequence). The CDR3 contains 14 residues. Trimming cost V 2 bases and J 0 bases, with 8 bases left between them. The CDR3 region is CASSLQDSSYEQYF. DNA of the CDR3: TGTGCCAGCAGTTTACAGGATAGCTCCTACGAGCAGTACTTC.

This sequence joins TRBV19 and TRBJ2-7; tentatively, D is TRBD2 (5 bases). The CDR3 is 14 amino acids. Looked up from germline, CDR1 is LNHDA and CDR2 is SQIVND (reference sequence). Trimming took 4 bases from V and 0 from J, leaving 10 bases between them. The CDR3 loop is CASSTLLGSYEQYF. As DNA, the CDR3 is TGTGCCAGTAGTACACTACTAGGCTCCTACGAGCAGTACTTC.

This clone was observed a few times. J is TRBJ1-1 and V is TRBV4-1; 7 positions agree with TRBD1. Germline loops: CDR1 MGHRA, CDR2 YSYEKL. This CDR3 is 14 amino acids long. Trimming at V came to 0 bases and at J to 4 bases, leaving 2 bases not matched to a gene. The CDR3 DNA follows: TGCGCCAGCAGCCAAGAAAGACAGGGCACTGAAGCTTTCTTT. Translation gives CASSQERQGTEAFF.

The chain combines TRBV18 with TRBJ2-7, with 11 bases fitting TRBD1. Germline V gives CDR1 KGHSH, CDR2 LQKENI. V gave up 2 bases and J gave up 3 bases; unmatched junction bases: 0. The CDR3 is 14 residues long. The DNA of the CDR3 is TGTGCCAGCTCACCAGGGACAGGGGGCTACGAGCAGTACTTC. It codes for CASSPGTGGYEQYF.

V and J are TRBV5-1 and TRBJ2-3, with D perhaps matching TRBD2 (6 bases). This CDR3 has 14 amino acids. The germline V gene has CDR1 SGHRS and CDR2 YFSETQ. The germline V and J ends were trimmed by 1 base and 5 bases, with 11 bases remaining between them. This CDR3 is CASSLTGGRDTQYF. The CDR3 region has the DNA TGCGCCAGCAGCTTGACCGGGGGACGAGATACGCAGTATTTT.

J is TRBJ2-3 and V is TRBV4-3; the D is unclear. The CDR3 totals 16 residues. Deletions cut 0 bases from V and 2 bases from J, with 12 bases between. CDR1 is LGHNA and CDR2 is YSLEER in the germline V gene. The CDR3 region is CASSQEVNRITDTQYF. DNA of the CDR3: TGCGCCAGCAGCCAAGAAGTAAACAGAATCACAGATACGCAGTATTTT.

This clone showed up just a few times. This rearrangement joins TRBV5-1 to TRBJ2-1; D might be TRBD2 (5 bases). This CDR3 contains 12 residues. Trimming pared 4 bases from V and 8 bases from J, leaving 10 bases between. Germline loops: CDR1 SGHRS, CDR2 YFSETQ. CDR3 DNA sequence: TGCGCCAGCAGCCTGGACTTAGATGAGCAGTTCTTC. This translates into CASSLDLDEQFF.

The chain has TRBV29-1 and TRBJ1-3; D ambiguous. V was shortened by 7 bases and J by 0 bases, with 13 bases between the two germline ends. The CDR3 runs 14 residues. Per the germline V gene, CDR1 is SQVTM and CDR2 is ANQGSEA. The DNA for the CDR3 is TGCAGCGGGGTGATCGCGAGCTCTGGAAACACCATATATTTT. Its translation: CSGVIASSGNTIYF.

The rearrangement joins TRBV29-1 to TRBJ2-5, with 10 bases lining up with TRBD1. The CDR3 runs 14 residues. V shed 1 base and J 7 bases; nucleotides not matched to a gene: 6. Germline CDR1 is SQVTM and CDR2 is ANQGSEA. For the CDR3, the DNA is TGCAGCGTTGAAGCAGGGACAGGGGATGGGACCCAGTACTTC. It yields the protein CSVEAGTGDGTQYF.

The chain is built from TRBV5-1 and TRBJ2-2, with 13 positions matching TRBD2. After removal of 4 bases from V and 7 bases from J, the junction contained 4 bases not matched to a gene. Germline V gives CDR1 SGHRS, CDR2 YFSETQ. CDR3 length: 15 residues. Written as DNA, the CDR3 is TGCGCCAGCAGCGGGACTAGCGGGACCGACGGGGAGCTGTTTTTT. Translated, it gives CASSGTSGTDGELFF.

This chain uses TRBV10-3 with TRBJ2-7; D is ambiguous. Germline V CDR1 and CDR2: ENHRY, SYGVKD. The CDR3 extends over 14 amino acids. The ends were cut back, 3 bases at V and 0 bases at J, with 9 bases in the middle. The CDR3 DNA reads as TGTGCCATCAGTGAAGGGATGTCCTCCTACGAGCAGTACTTC. Translated: CAISEGMSSYEQYF.

The chain joins TRBV2 to TRBJ2-7; TRBD1 agrees at 9 bases. V was pared by 6 bases and J by 4 bases, with 7 bases of the junction left unmatched. CDR1 SNHLY and CDR2 FYNNEI come from the germline V gene. CDR3 length: 14 residues. DNA for the CDR3: TGTGCCAGCAGAGCAACAGGGGGCGGATACGAGCAGTACTTC. Encoded protein: CASRATGGGYEQYF.

The rearrangement links TRBV9 to TRBJ2-7, with 7 bases that match TRBD1. V shed 4 bases, J shed 6 bases, and the junction held 7 bases outside the gene matches. The CDR3 is made up of 13 amino acids. Germline V CDR1 and CDR2: SGDLS, YYNGEE. The DNA for the CDR3 is TGTGCCAGCAGCCCCACAGGGGTCGGCGAGCAGTACTTC. Protein product: CASSPTGVGEQYF.

The chain carries TRBV29-1 and TRBJ2-1; TRBD1 or TRBD2 may be the D gene (6 bases each). The CDR3 contains 13 residues. V was cut by 4 bases and J by 8 bases, with 15 bases left in between. Germline V gene lookup returns CDR1 SQVTM and CDR2 ANQGSEA. CDR3 amino acids: CSVVRGLVHEQFF. The CDR3 DNA sequence: TGCAGCGTTGTACGGGGGCTGGTCCATGAGCAGTTCTTC.

This chain joins TRBV7-6 and TRBJ2-3, with 10 nucleotides matching TRBD2. This CDR3 has 16 residues. Germline V CDR1 and CDR2: SGHVS, FNYEAQ. V dropped 3 bases and J dropped 2; count of bases not matched to a gene: 5. This CDR3 is CASSLPLAGVTDTQYF. CDR3 coding DNA: TGTGCCAGCAGCTTGCCTCTAGCGGGGGTCACAGATACGCAGTATTTT. Filled out from reference TRBV7-6 and TRBJ2-3, the complete variable domain reads GAGVSQSPRYKVTKRGQDVALRCDPISGHVSLYWYRQALGQGPEFLTYFNYEAQQDKSGLPNDRFSAERPEGSISTLTIQRTEQRDSAMYRCASSLPLAGVTDTQYFGPGTRLTVL.

The chain couples TRBV29-1 to TRBJ2-3; D gene uncertain. The ends were cut back, 4 bases at V and 4 bases at J, with 3 bases in the middle. From germline, CDR1 is SQVTM and CDR2 ANQGSEA. This CDR3 region has 10 residues. CDR3 amino acids: CSVGADTQYF. The CDR3 DNA is TGCAGCGTTGGTGCAGATACGCAGTATTTT.

This chain uses TRBV4-2 with TRBJ2-3; TRBD2 matches 15 bases. CDR3 length: 18 residues. Trimming cost V 4 bases and J 3 bases; bases outside gene matches: 8. Germline loops: CDR1 LGHNA, CDR2 YNFKEQ. The CDR3 DNA sequence: TGTGCCAGCAGCCTTCGGACTAGCGGGGGGGCACCAACAGATACGCAGTATTTT. Its translation: CASSLRTSGGAPTDTQYF.